This T cell receptor beta chain was retrieved from a study of T cell responses to AZD1222 COVID-19 vaccine. Study overall: Second-dose intervals near 4 or 12 weeks were combined.

CDR1 and CDR2 (germline): MNHEY, SVGEGT. The CDR3 spans 16 residues. V was shortened by 0 bases and J by 5 bases, with 16 bases between the two germline ends. Study-level points and caveats: Distributed over spike, vaccine-associated CD4 TCRs predominated at 160-218 and 743-854. Increased Spike-specific TCR breadth and depth were observed after two AZD1222 doses. Possibly, clonal diversity was underestimated; donors were largely white British and included more females.

Data came from immunoSEQ multiplex PCR; TCRdb stores just in-frame clones and leaves some out. The table includes about 150,000 clones, 90% to 95% detected once. With regard to this clone: The antigen is not known.

This material consisted of peripheral blood, taken on day 0 of AZD1222 vaccination. The chain uses TRBV6-2 or TRBV6-3 and TRBJ1-1; the D gene is possibly TRBD1 (6 bases). This receptor was obtained from an adult in good health. The CDR3 is CASSYSPGGQGTEAFF. The CDR3 bases are TGTGCCAGCAGTTACTCGCCCGGGGGGCAGGGTACTGAAGCTTTCTTT.